Below, one T cell receptor (beta chain) is given with its context. The CDR3 runs 16 residues. The V segment lost 4 bases and the J segment 3 bases; nucleotides outside the gene matches: 13. Germline CDR1 and CDR2: SGHRS and YFSETQ. The sample belongs to a study of cytomegalovirus exposure and HLA in healthy donors. The protocol was immunoSEQ multiplex PCR, while the TCRdb copy is restricted to in-frame clones and leaves out a portion. The sample comprises 100,000 to 150,000 clones, approximately 88% of which are singletons, and approximately 2% rests with the top ten. The chain combines TRBV5-1 with TRBJ2-7; 7 bases line up with TRBD2. This TCR was recovered from a woman younger than 35 in good health and CMV-seronegative. The sample consisted of PBMCs. CDR3 protein: CASSPNPQGGIYEQYF. The DNA of the CDR3 is TGCGCCAGCAGCCCCAATCCGCAGGGAGGGATCTACGAGCAGTACTTC.